The 15 T cell receptor beta chains below were found in one sample sequenced in a study of T cell changes during pregnancy in multiple sclerosis. Assay: immunoSEQ multiplex PCR; the TCRdb copy retains only in-frame clones and omits some. Among 85,000 to 100,000 clones listed, 85% to 95% were seen once. Sequenced material: peripheral blood, taken in the first trimester of pregnancy. These receptors were collected from a female donor with multiple sclerosis, enrolled in a pregnancy study.

V usage is TRBV23-1 and J usage is TRBJ2-2, with a possible D match to TRBD2 (5 bases). TRBV23-1 is an ORF, with its function uncertain. This CDR3 spans 16 amino acids. The V gene lost 4 bases and the J gene lost 2 bases, with 14 bases spanning the gap. Here the CDR3 reads CASSPPTITNTGELFF. The CDR3 nucleotides are TGCGCCAGCAGTCCCCCGACTATCACCAACACCGGGGAGCTGTTTTTT.

The rearrangement links TRBV2 to TRBJ2-1; D is ambiguous. CDR3 length: 10 residues. CDR1 and CDR2 from the germline V gene are SNHLY and FYNNEI. V lost 9 bases, J lost 7 bases, and 7 bases lay in between. In DNA form, the CDR3 reads TGTGCCAGTACTGTTAATGAGCAGTTCTTC. Amino acids: CASTVNEQFF.

This clone was observed a handful of times. This chain links TRBV6-6 with TRBJ1-2, with 8 bases that match TRBD1. Germline V gene data show CDR1 as MNHNY and CDR2 as SVGAGI (reference sequence). CDR3 size: 15 residues. Trimming cost V 2 bases and J 2 bases; bases outside gene matches: 4. The CDR3 DNA follows: TGTGCCAGCAGTTACCAGGGGGCCCCCAACTATGGCTACACCTTC. It yields the protein CASSYQGAPNYGYTF.

CDR3 amino acids: CASRRGLAGGDDEQYF. The DNA for the CDR3 is TGTGCCAGCAGGCGGGGACTAGCGGGAGGAGACGACGAGCAGTACTTC. The rearrangement joins TRBV27 to TRBJ2-7; 15 nucleotides agree with TRBD2. The ends lost 6 bases at V and 5 bases at J; junction bases unmatched: 8. The CDR3 loop spans 16 amino acids. The germline CDR1 and CDR2 sequences are MNHEY and SMNVEV (reference sequence).

This chain uses TRBV15 with TRBJ2-1; 16 bases map to TRBD2. The germline gives CDR1 LNHNV, CDR2 YYDKDF (reference sequence). This CDR3 region has 19 residues. Trimming removed 3 bases from V and 1 base from J; junction bases left unmatched: 6. Here the CDR3 reads CATSSAGTSGRVSYNEQFF. The CDR3 DNA reads TGTGCCACCAGCAGTGCCGGGACTAGCGGGAGGGTATCCTACAATGAGCAGTTCTTC.

The CDR3 region has the DNA TGTGCCAGCAGTAGACAGGGTCATCAGCCCCAGCATTTT. This codes for CASSRQGHQPQHF. The chain combines TRBV28 with TRBJ1-5, with 7 bases aligning to TRBD1. Germline loops: CDR1 MDHEN, CDR2 SYDVKM. V shed 5 bases and J 5 bases; nucleotides not matched to a gene: 3. This CDR3 is 13 amino acids long.

V usage is TRBV2 and J usage is TRBJ2-4; 12 bases agree with TRBD2. The CDR3 is made up of 17 amino acids. CDR1 is SNHLY and CDR2 is FYNNEI in the germline V gene. V lost 4 bases, J lost 0 bases, and 4 bases stayed unmatched. In DNA, the CDR3 is TGTGCCAGCAGTGCTCCGGGACTAGCGGGAGCCAAAAACATTCAGTACTTC. It codes for CASSAPGLAGAKNIQYF.

The rearrangement joins TRBV1 to TRBJ2-1; the table's D call, TRBD2, was not checked against the DNA. TRBV1 is shown as a pseudogene. The length of the CDR3 is 18 residues. CDR3 region: CTSSQERLAGAPVDEQFF. The CDR3 DNA reads TGCACCAGCAGCCAAGAACGGCTAGCGGGAGCACCAGTTGATGAGCAGTTCTTC.

The V call is TRBV30, the J call TRBJ2-7; 9 bases agree with TRBD1. The CDR3 extends over 16 amino acids. J was trimmed by 0 bases and V by 5 bases; bases with no gene match: 11. Germline V gene sequence: CDR1 GTSNPN, CDR2 SVGIG (reference sequence). The chain's CDR3 is CAWEVGGQGSSYEQYF. CDR3 coding DNA: TGTGCCTGGGAAGTGGGGGGACAGGGAAGCTCCTACGAGCAGTACTTC.

V is TRBV9 and J is TRBJ2-2, with D uncertain. V was trimmed by 0 bases and J by 2 bases, leaving 5 bases between them. The CDR3 spans 14 residues. In germline, CDR1 is SGDLS, CDR2 YYNGEE. The CDR3 region has the DNA TGTGCCAGCAGCGTAGGCGGCAACACCGGGGAGCTGTTTTTT. Its translation: CASSVGGNTGELFF. Combining the CDR3 with reference TRBV9 and TRBJ2-2 gives the whole variable domain DSGVTQTPKHLITATGQRVTLRCSPRSGDLSVYWYQQSLDQGLQFLIQYYNGEERAKGNILERFSAQQFPDLHSELNLSSLELGDSALYFCASSVGGNTGELFFGEGSRLTVL.

The chain is built from TRBV21-1 and TRBJ2-1; the table's D call, TRBD2, has no DNA check behind it. TRBV21-1 is a documented pseudogene. The CDR3 runs to 15 residues. CDR3 protein: CASFSRQRGDNEQFF. As DNA, the CDR3 is TGTGCCAGCTTCTCCCGCCAGCGGGGAGACAATGAGCAGTTCTTC.

The chain employs TRBV5-1 and TRBJ2-3; D perhaps matches TRBD2 (5 bases). V lost 1 base and J lost 2, with 17 bases in between. The CDR3 is made up of 17 amino acids. CDR1 and CDR2 from the germline V gene are SGHRS and YFSETQ. CDR3 in amino acids: CASSLMRTRIDTDTQYF. The CDR3 DNA sequence: TGCGCCAGCAGCTTGATGAGGACTCGGATTGACACAGATACGCAGTATTTT.

The V gene is TRBV9, the J gene TRBJ1-1; 8 nucleotides match TRBD1. CDR3 length: 14 amino acids. Losses at the gene ends were 3 bases for V and 2 bases for J; bases not matched to a gene: 3. Germline assignment: CDR1 SGDLS and CDR2 YYNGEE. CDR3 region: CASSARGPNTEAFF. The CDR3 DNA reads TGTGCCAGCAGCGCCAGGGGGCCTAACACTGAAGCTTTCTTT. The full variable domain, completed using reference TRBV9 and TRBJ1-1, is DSGVTQTPKHLITATGQRVTLRCSPRSGDLSVYWYQQSLDQGLQFLIQYYNGEERAKGNILERFSAQQFPDLHSELNLSSLELGDSALYFCASSARGPNTEAFFGQGTRLTVV.

This clone was seen a single time. V is TRBV4-2 and J is TRBJ2-1; 10 nucleotides line up with TRBD2. The germline V gene encodes CDR1 LGHNA and CDR2 YNFKEQ. Trimming removed 4 bases from V and 2 bases from J; junction bases left unmatched: 5. This CDR3 has 16 amino acids. CDR3 bases: TGTGCCAGCAGCCCAGTACTAGCGGGGACCTACAATGAGCAGTTCTTC. Translation: CASSPVLAGTYNEQFF.

The J gene is TRBJ2-5, the V gene TRBV18; D is perhaps TRBD1 (7 bases). Germline values: CDR1 KGHSH, CDR2 LQKENI. The CDR3 consists of 17 residues. Trimming pared 0 bases from V and 4 bases from J, leaving 18 bases between. The CDR3: CASSPPRGQEGLETQYF. DNA of the CDR3: TGTGCCAGCTCACCACCCCGCGGACAGGAGGGTTTAGAGACCCAGTACTTC.